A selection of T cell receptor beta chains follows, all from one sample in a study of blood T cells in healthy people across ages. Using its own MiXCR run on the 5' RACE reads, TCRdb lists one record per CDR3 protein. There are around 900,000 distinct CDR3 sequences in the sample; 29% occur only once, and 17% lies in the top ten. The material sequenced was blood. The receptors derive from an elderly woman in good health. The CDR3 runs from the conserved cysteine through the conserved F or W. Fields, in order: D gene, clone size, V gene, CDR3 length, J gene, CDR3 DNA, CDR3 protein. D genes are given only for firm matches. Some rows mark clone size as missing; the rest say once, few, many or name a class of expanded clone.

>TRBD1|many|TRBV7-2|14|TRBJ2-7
TGTGCCAGCAGCCCAGACAGGGGATCCTACGAGCAGTACTTC
CASSPDRGSYEQYF
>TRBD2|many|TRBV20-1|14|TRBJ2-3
TGCAGTGCTAGACTAGCGGGGTTCACAGATACGCAGTATTTT
CSARLAGFTDTQYF
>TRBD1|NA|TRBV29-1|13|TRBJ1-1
TGCAGCGTTGACGACGGACAGGGAATTAGAGCTTTCTTT
CSVDDGQGIRAFF
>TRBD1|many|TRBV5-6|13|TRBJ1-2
TGTGCCAGCAGCTTGGTACGGACAGGTGGCTACACCTTC
CASSLVRTGGYTF
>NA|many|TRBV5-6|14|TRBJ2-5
TGTGCCAGCAGCTTGATCTCGGACCGAGGGCCCCAGTACTTC
CASSLISDRGPQYF
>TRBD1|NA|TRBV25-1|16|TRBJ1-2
TGTGCCAGCAGTGAATCCCCGGGACAGGGGGACTATGGCTACACCTTC
CASSESPGQGDYGYTF
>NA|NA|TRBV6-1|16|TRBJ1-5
TGTGCCAGCAGTGGGATTCCTGGGGGGGGCTATCAGCCCCAGCATTTT
CASSGIPGGGYQPQHF
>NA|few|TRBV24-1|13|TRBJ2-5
TGTGCCACCAGTGATTCCGGGGCAGAGACCCAGTACTTC
CATSDSGAETQYF
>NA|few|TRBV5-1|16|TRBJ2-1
TGCGCCAGCAGGGGGCGGGGCGGAGGCTCCTACAATGAGCAGTTCTTC
CASRGRGGGSYNEQFF
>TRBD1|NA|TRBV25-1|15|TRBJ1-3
TGTGCCAGCAGTTCCAGGGGGAGCTCTGGAAACACCATATATTTT
CASSSRGSSGNTIYF
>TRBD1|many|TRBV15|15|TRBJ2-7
TGTGCCACCAGCAGAGCCCGGGACAGGGGGTACGAGCAGTACTTC
CATSRARDRGYEQYF
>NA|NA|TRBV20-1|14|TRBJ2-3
TGCAGTGCTGGCCACGCCTACCGCACAGATACGCAGTATTTT
CSAGHAYRTDTQYF
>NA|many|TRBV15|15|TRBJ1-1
TGTGCCACCAGCAGAGATTCGGCGGGGTACACTGAAGCTTTCTTT
CATSRDSAGYTEAFF
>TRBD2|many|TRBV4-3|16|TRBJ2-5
TGCGCCAGCAGCCAAGATTCGGCGGGGGTGGGGGAGACCCAGTACTTC
CASSQDSAGVGETQYF
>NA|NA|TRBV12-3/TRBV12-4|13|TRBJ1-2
TGTGCCAGCAGTGTTTCCATTGGGTATGGCTACACCTTC
CASSVSIGYGYTF
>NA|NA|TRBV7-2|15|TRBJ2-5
TGTGCCAGCAGCCCCGGTGACACGGCCCAAGAGACCCAGTACTTC
CASSPGDTAQETQYF
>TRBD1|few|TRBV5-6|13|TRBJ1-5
TGTGCCAGCAGCAAGCAGGGGGCGGGAACCCAGCATTTT
CASSKQGAGTQHF
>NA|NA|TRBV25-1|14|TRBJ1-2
TGTGCCAGCAGTGTAACGGGACGGAACTATGGCTACACCTTC
CASSVTGRNYGYTF
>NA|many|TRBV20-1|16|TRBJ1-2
TGCAGTGCTAGAGATTTGGGTTTCGACACCTTTTATGGCTACACCTTC
CSARDLGFDTFYGYTF
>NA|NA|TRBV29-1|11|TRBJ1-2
TGCAGCGTTGAAGAACAGTATGGCTACACCTTC
CSVEEQYGYTF
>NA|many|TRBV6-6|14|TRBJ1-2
TGTGCCAGCAGTCCCGACGCGTCTAACTATGGCTACACCTTC
CASSPDASNYGYTF
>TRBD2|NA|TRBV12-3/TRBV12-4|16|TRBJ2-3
TGTGCCAGCAGTCCCCGGACTAGCGTCTTCGCAGATATGCAATATTTT
CASSPRTSVFADMQYF
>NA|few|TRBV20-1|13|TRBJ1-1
TGCAGTGCTAGAGGGGTAGGAGGAACTGAAGCTTTCTTT
CSARGVGGTEAFF
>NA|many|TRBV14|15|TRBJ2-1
TGTGCCAGCAGCCAAAGGGCGGGGTCCCCTAATGAGCAGTTCTTC
CASSQRAGSPNEQFF
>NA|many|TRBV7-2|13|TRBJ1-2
TGTGCCAGCAGCTTAGATCTTAGCTATGGCTACACCTTC
CASSLDLSYGYTF
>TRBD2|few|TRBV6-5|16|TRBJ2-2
TGTGCCAGCAGTTACAGCGGGGCAGCGAACACCGGGGAGCTGTTTTTT
CASSYSGAANTGELFF
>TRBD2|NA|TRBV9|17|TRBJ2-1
TGTGCCAGCAGCGAGTCCTATAGCGGGGGCTTCTACAATGAGCAGTTCTTC
CASSESYSGGFYNEQFF
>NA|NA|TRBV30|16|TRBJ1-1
TGTGCCTGGAGACAACTTACAGGAAGGGGACCCACTGAAGCTTTCTTT
CAWRQLTGRGPTEAFF
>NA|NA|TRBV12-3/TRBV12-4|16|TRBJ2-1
TGTGCCAGCAGTTTTCTCTTAACACAGGGACACAATGAGCAGTTCTTC
CASSFLLTQGHNEQFF
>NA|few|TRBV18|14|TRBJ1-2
TGTGCCAGCTCCCTGTCGCGGGGAGGATATGGCTACACCTTC
CASSLSRGGYGYTF
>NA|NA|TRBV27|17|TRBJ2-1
TGTGCCAGCAGTAGAACAGGGGGACTAGTCTCCTACAATGAGCAGTTCTTC
CASSRTGGLVSYNEQFF
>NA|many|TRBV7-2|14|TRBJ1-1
TGTGCCAGCAGCTTAGCGTGGGGAAACACTGAAGCTTTCTTT
CASSLAWGNTEAFF
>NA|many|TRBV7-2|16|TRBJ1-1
TGTGCCAGCAGCCCCGTCGTTACAGGGAAGGGGACTGAAGCTTTCTTT
CASSPVVTGKGTEAFF
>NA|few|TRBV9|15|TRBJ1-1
TGTGCCAGCAGCGTAGGGCCTGGGGCGAACACTGAAGCTTTCTTT
CASSVGPGANTEAFF
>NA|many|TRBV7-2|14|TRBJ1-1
TGTGCCAGCAGCTTTGTGTGGGTGAACACTGAAGCTTTCTTT
CASSFVWVNTEAFF
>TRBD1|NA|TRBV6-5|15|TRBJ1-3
TGTGCCAGCAGAACAGGGGGCGCGGAAGGAAACACCATATATTTT
CASRTGGAEGNTIYF